Listed below are T cell receptor beta chains from one sample, sequenced in a study of T cell responses to AZD1222 COVID-19 vaccine. Measured with immunoSEQ multiplex PCR; TCRdb has only the in-frame clones, and not every one. Among fewer than 200,000 clones, approximately 92% were seen once, and the ten largest hold more than 9%. The sample in question was peripheral blood, obtained on day 0 of AZD1222 vaccination. These receptors were taken from an adult in good health. Each CDR3 is given with its conserved first and last residue. The order of the fields is J gene, V gene, clone size, D gene, CDR3 protein, CDR3 DNA. The D gene is left open where the match is weak. Some rows have no size entry. The others give once, few or many, or a class for an expanded clone.

j_call: TRBJ2-3; v_call: TRBV5-4; clone_size: .; d_call: .; cdr3_aa: CASSHARGSDTQYF; cdr3_nt: TGTGCCAGCAGCCACGCCAGGGGCTCAGATACGCAGTATTTT
j_call: TRBJ2-1; v_call: TRBV29-1; clone_size: .; d_call: .; cdr3_aa: CSVDKNRNLNEQFF; cdr3_nt: TGCAGCGTTGACAAAAACAGGAACCTCAATGAGCAGTTCTTC
j_call: TRBJ1-1; v_call: TRBV29-1; clone_size: .; d_call: .; cdr3_aa: CSVGEDAKGLNTEAFF; cdr3_nt: TGCAGCGTTGGGGAGGACGCCAAGGGATTGAACACTGAAGCTTTCTTT
j_call: TRBJ1-4; v_call: TRBV27; clone_size: .; d_call: .; cdr3_aa: CASSLTATNEKLFF; cdr3_nt: TGTGCCAGCAGTTTAACAGCAACTAATGAAAAACTGTTTTTT
j_call: TRBJ1-2; v_call: TRBV18; clone_size: .; d_call: .; cdr3_aa: CASSPPAETYGYTF; cdr3_nt: TGTGCCAGCTCACCACCGGCGGAAACCTATGGCTACACCTTC
j_call: TRBJ1-6; v_call: TRBV6-4; clone_size: once; d_call: TRBD1; cdr3_aa: CASPGQGKSPLHF; cdr3_nt: TGTGCCAGCCCTGGACAGGGAAAATCACCCCTCCACTTT
j_call: TRBJ2-5; v_call: TRBV10-3; clone_size: .; d_call: .; cdr3_aa: CAISEQETQYF; cdr3_nt: TGTGCCATCAGTGAGCAAGAGACCCAGTACTTC
j_call: TRBJ1-2; v_call: TRBV30; clone_size: once; d_call: TRBD1; cdr3_aa: CAWSAQTGGRYGYTF; cdr3_nt: TGTGCCTGGAGTGCCCAGACAGGGGGCAGATATGGCTACACCTTC
j_call: TRBJ2-5; v_call: TRBV7-2; clone_size: .; d_call: .; cdr3_aa: CASSLVRGETQYF; cdr3_nt: TGTGCCAGCAGCTTAGTTCGGGGGGAGACCCAGTACTTC
j_call: TRBJ2-2; v_call: TRBV7-9; clone_size: .; d_call: TRBD1; cdr3_aa: CASSSSDRRGGELFF; cdr3_nt: TGTGCCAGCAGCTCTTCGGACAGGCGTGGCGGGGAGCTGTTTTTT
j_call: TRBJ1-1; v_call: TRBV2; clone_size: .; d_call: .; cdr3_aa: CASQGQANTEAFF; cdr3_nt: TGTGCCAGCCAGGGGCAGGCCAACACTGAAGCTTTCTTT
j_call: TRBJ2-2; v_call: TRBV18; clone_size: .; d_call: TRBD1; cdr3_aa: CASSHSTGETGELFF; cdr3_nt: TGTGCCAGCTCACACTCGACAGGGGAAACCGGGGAGCTGTTTTTT
j_call: TRBJ2-1; v_call: TRBV11-2; clone_size: .; d_call: TRBD2; cdr3_aa: CASSLDSTSGVDEQFF; cdr3_nt: TGTGCCAGCAGCTTAGATTCCACTAGCGGGGTCGATGAGCAGTTCTTC
j_call: TRBJ1-2; v_call: TRBV19; clone_size: .; d_call: TRBD1; cdr3_aa: CASSHQGGYYGYTF; cdr3_nt: TGTGCCAGTAGCCATCAAGGGGGCTACTATGGCTACACCTTC
j_call: TRBJ2-4; v_call: TRBV6-1; clone_size: .; d_call: .; cdr3_aa: CASSEAPTNIQYF; cdr3_nt: TGTGCCAGCAGTGAAGCCCCTACAAACATTCAGTACTTC
j_call: TRBJ2-1; v_call: TRBV11-1; clone_size: .; d_call: .; cdr3_aa: CASSLRRLSSYNEQFF; cdr3_nt: TGTGCCAGCAGCTTAAGGAGGTTGAGCTCCTACAATGAGCAGTTCTTC
j_call: TRBJ2-7; v_call: TRBV20-1; clone_size: .; d_call: TRBD2; cdr3_aa: CSASQNGRPSYEQYF; cdr3_nt: TGCAGTGCTAGTCAGAACGGGAGGCCTTCCTACGAGCAGTACTTC
j_call: TRBJ2-2; v_call: TRBV7-2; clone_size: .; d_call: TRBD1; cdr3_aa: CASSLLTPGQGIGELFF; cdr3_nt: TGTGCCAGCAGCTTACTTACCCCGGGACAGGGTATCGGGGAGCTGTTTTTT
j_call: TRBJ1-2; v_call: TRBV3-1/TRBV3-2; clone_size: once; d_call: TRBD1; cdr3_aa: CASSLGTGGGYGYTF; cdr3_nt: TGTGCCAGCAGCCTCGGGACAGGAGGAGGGTATGGCTACACCTTC
j_call: TRBJ1-2; v_call: TRBV5-6; clone_size: .; d_call: TRBD1; cdr3_aa: CASSSDRGNYGYTF; cdr3_nt: TGTGCCAGCAGCTCCGACAGGGGGAACTATGGCTACACCTTC
j_call: TRBJ1-1; v_call: TRBV15; clone_size: .; d_call: .; cdr3_aa: CATSRENRRNTEAFF; cdr3_nt: TGTGCCACCAGCAGAGAGAACAGACGGAACACTGAAGCTTTCTTT
j_call: TRBJ1-2; v_call: TRBV6-5; clone_size: .; d_call: TRBD1; cdr3_aa: CASRGQTYGYTF; cdr3_nt: TGTGCCAGCAGGGGACAGACCTATGGCTACACCTTC
j_call: TRBJ2-2; v_call: TRBV3-1/TRBV3-2; clone_size: .; d_call: .; cdr3_aa: CASSQEFLGGSTGELFF; cdr3_nt: TGTGCCAGCAGCCAAGAGTTTTTAGGAGGGAGCACCGGGGAGCTGTTTTTT
j_call: TRBJ1-1; v_call: TRBV5-6; clone_size: .; d_call: TRBD1; cdr3_aa: CASSRQGPEAFF; cdr3_nt: TGTGCCAGCAGCCGACAGGGTCCCGAAGCTTTCTTT
j_call: TRBJ1-1; v_call: TRBV7-2; clone_size: .; d_call: TRBD1; cdr3_aa: CASSFVTGRGTNTEAFF; cdr3_nt: TGTGCCAGCAGCTTTGTAACGGGCAGGGGGACGAACACTGAAGCTTTCTTT
j_call: TRBJ2-1; v_call: TRBV14; clone_size: .; d_call: TRBD1; cdr3_aa: CASSQGQGAPAPEQFF; cdr3_nt: TGTGCCAGCAGCCAAGGACAGGGGGCGCCTGCTCCTGAGCAGTTCTTC
j_call: TRBJ2-1; v_call: TRBV19; clone_size: .; d_call: TRBD2; cdr3_aa: CASSPSGRAVEQFF; cdr3_nt: TGTGCCAGTAGTCCTAGCGGGAGGGCCGTTGAGCAGTTCTTC
j_call: TRBJ1-2; v_call: TRBV30; clone_size: .; d_call: .; cdr3_aa: CAWSLGPVYGYTF; cdr3_nt: TGTGCCTGGAGTCTTGGCCCAGTCTATGGCTACACCTTC
j_call: TRBJ2-7; v_call: TRBV27; clone_size: .; d_call: TRBD1; cdr3_aa: CASGTSGGISYEQYF; cdr3_nt: TGTGCCAGCGGAACTTCAGGGGGTATCTCCTACGAGCAGTACTTC
j_call: TRBJ1-2; v_call: TRBV29-1; clone_size: .; d_call: .; cdr3_aa: CSVWRQNYGYTF; cdr3_nt: TGCAGCGTTTGGAGGCAGAACTATGGCTACACCTTC
j_call: TRBJ1-3; v_call: TRBV6-5; clone_size: .; d_call: .; cdr3_aa: CASSIGPRAGNTIYF; cdr3_nt: TGTGCCAGCAGTATTGGGCCACGGGCGGGAAACACCATATATTTT
j_call: TRBJ1-5; v_call: TRBV2; clone_size: .; d_call: .; cdr3_aa: CASSDEGRQPQHF; cdr3_nt: TGTGCCAGCAGTGATGAGGGTAGACAGCCCCAGCATTTT